The 18 T cell receptor beta chains in this list originate from one sample, sequenced in a study of T cell changes during pregnancy in multiple sclerosis. Measured with immunoSEQ multiplex PCR; TCRdb has only the in-frame clones, and not every one. The sample contains tens of thousands of clones, 75% to 95% of which appear only once. Sequenced here: CD8+ T cells from peripheral blood mononuclear cells, sampled before pregnancy. All receptors derive from a female donor with multiple sclerosis, enrolled in a pregnancy study.

This clone was observed once. The CDR3 region is CASSLPGQGRGVTEAFF. CDR3 bases: TGTGCCAGCAGTTTACCCGGACAGGGGAGAGGTGTGACTGAAGCTTTCTTT. This rearrangement joins TRBV27 to TRBJ1-1; TRBD1 agrees at 9 bases. J gave up 5 bases and V 2 bases, and 12 bases lay outside the gene matches. CDR1 and CDR2 from the germline V gene are MNHEY and SMNVEV (reference sequence). The CDR3 contains 17 residues.

For this clone: Other DNA variants within this sample encode the same CDR3. The V gene is TRBV9, the J gene TRBJ2-3; 10 bases map to TRBD2. J was trimmed by 5 bases and V by 3 bases; bases with no gene match: 6. This CDR3 is 15 amino acids long. Germline CDR1 reads SGDLS; CDR2 reads YYNGEE. In DNA, the CDR3 is TGTGCCAGCAGCGCCAGCGGGGGGGCTGGAGATACGCAGTATTTT. This gives the protein CASSASGGAGDTQYF.

The V call is TRBV2, the J call TRBJ2-7; possible D gene TRBD1, 6 bases. CDR1 and CDR2 from the germline V gene are SNHLY and FYNNEI. V was trimmed by 1 base and J by 6 bases, leaving 13 bases between them. The CDR3 contains 14 residues. The CDR3 is CASSEDTGIGEQYF. DNA for the CDR3: TGTGCCAGCAGTGAAGACACAGGGATCGGCGAGCAGTACTTC.

The rearrangement joins TRBV5-5 to TRBJ2-7; no clear D. The CDR3 is 15 amino acids. V lost 3 bases and J 1 base, leaving 14 bases between the germline ends. Germline V gives CDR1 SGHKS, CDR2 YYEKEE (reference sequence). The CDR3 protein is CASSSDISPSYEQYF. The CDR3 region has the DNA TGTGCCAGCAGCTCTGACATTTCCCCTTCCTACGAGCAGTACTTC.

The chain joins TRBV9 to TRBJ2-2; tentative D call: TRBD1 (6 bases). The germline V and J ends were trimmed by 0 bases and 4 bases, with 13 bases remaining between them. This CDR3 is built from 16 residues. Germline CDR1 reads SGDLS; CDR2 reads YYNGEE. Here the CDR3 reads CASSVVQGYGTGELFF. The CDR3 bases are TGTGCCAGCAGCGTAGTGCAGGGGTACGGCACCGGGGAGCTGTTTTTT. The whole variable domain, filled in from reference TRBV9 and TRBJ2-2, reads DSGVTQTPKHLITATGQRVTLRCSPRSGDLSVYWYQQSLDQGLQFLIQYYNGEERAKGNILERFSAQQFPDLHSELNLSSLELGDSALYFCASSVVQGYGTGELFFGEGSRLTVL.

The chain couples TRBV2 to TRBJ2-3; D is uncertain. The CDR3 spans 17 residues. Germline V CDR1 and CDR2: SNHLY, FYNNEI. Trimming pared 0 bases from V and 2 bases from J, leaving 15 bases between. The CDR3 loop reads CASSEAPPQDLTDTQYF. Written as DNA, the CDR3 is TGTGCCAGCAGTGAAGCCCCCCCCCAGGATCTCACAGATACGCAGTATTTT.

The chain is built from TRBV19 and TRBJ1-5; 12 bases are shared with TRBD1. Trimming at V came to 3 bases and at J to 3 bases, leaving 3 bases not matched to a gene. Germline V gene data show CDR1 as LNHDA and CDR2 as SQIVND (reference sequence). The CDR3 is 16 residues long. The chain's CDR3 is CASSMGQGAVNQPQHF. CDR3 in DNA: TGTGCCAGTAGTATGGGACAGGGGGCGGTCAATCAGCCCCAGCATTTT.

The CDR3 sequence is CASRPGGAETQYF. CDR3 sequence (DNA): TGTGCCAGCAGGCCCGGGGGGGCAGAGACCCAGTACTTC. The chain employs TRBV6-5 and TRBJ2-5, with 8 bases aligning to TRBD2. The CDR3 is made up of 13 amino acids. Germline values: CDR1 MNHEY, CDR2 SVGAGI. V lost 6 bases to trimming and J lost 4 bases; unmatched junction nucleotides: 4.

The V gene is TRBV9, the J gene TRBJ2-2; a weak D match, TRBD1 (6 bases). Germline CDR1 and CDR2: SGDLS and YYNGEE. Deletions cut 4 bases from V and 2 bases from J, with 18 bases between. The CDR3 runs to 17 residues. For the CDR3, the DNA is TGTGCCAGCAGCTCCCAACTCCGGGACACCAACACCGGGGAGCTGTTTTTT. Protein: CASSSQLRDTNTGELFF.

The chain uses TRBV11-3 and TRBJ2-1, with TRBD1 identical over 10 bases. Germline lookup yields CDR1 SGHNT and CDR2 YENEEA. The CDR3 loop spans 17 amino acids. Germline trimming cut 6 bases from V and 5 bases from J; bases unmatched to any gene: 13. The CDR3 sequence: CASSQNSGDRGNNEQFF. DNA of the CDR3: TGTGCCAGCAGTCAAAATTCGGGGGACAGGGGAAACAATGAGCAGTTCTTC.

As DNA, the CDR3 is TGTGCCTGGGACCTGGGAGGGGATAATTCACCCCTCCACTTT. Residues: CAWDLGGDNSPLHF. The chain couples TRBV30 to TRBJ1-6; D is possibly TRBD1 (5 bases). The germline V gene encodes CDR1 GTSNPN and CDR2 SVGIG (reference sequence). V was trimmed by 5 bases and J by 5 bases, leaving 13 bases between them. This CDR3 has 14 residues.

In the case of this clone: An end of the junction does not agree with germline; a read error may underlie this. The chain has TRBV5-6 and TRBJ1-2, with D maybe TRBD1 (6 bases). CDR3 size: 13 residues. Germline CDR1 is SGHDT and CDR2 is YYEEEE. This CDR3 reads CAGSYGGPAGYTF. For the CDR3, the DNA is TGTGCCGGCAGCTACGGGGGGCCGGCTGGCTACACCTTC.

This clone was detected once. The chain links TRBV19 to TRBJ2-1, with D perhaps TRBD2 (6 bases). The V end was cut by 4 bases, the J end by 1 base, with 11 bases between. CDR1 is LNHDA, CDR2 SQIVND, per germline (reference sequence). This CDR3 is built from 15 residues. CDR3 in amino acids: CASSTQTSSYNEQFF. The CDR3 DNA is TGTGCCAGTAGTACCCAGACTAGTTCCTACAATGAGCAGTTCTTC. The variable domain in full, completed from reference TRBV19 and TRBJ2-1, reads DGGITQSPKYLFRKEGQNVTLSCEQNLNHDAMYWYRQDPGQGLRLIYYSQIVNDFQKGDIAEGYSVSREKKESFPLTVTSAQKNPTAFYLCASSTQTSSYNEQFFGPGTRLTVL.

This clone was detected a few times. The chain employs TRBV2 and TRBJ2-3; 9 bases match TRBD1. The J segment lost 2 bases and the V segment lost 5 bases, leaving 8 bases of the junction unmatched. The CDR3 length is 16 residues. The germline V gene encodes CDR1 SNHLY and CDR2 FYNNEI. DNA for the CDR3: TGTGCCAGCAGTATCCGGGACAGGGTCGACACAGATACGCAGTATTTT. Its translation: CASSIRDRVDTDTQYF.

CDR3 nucleotides: TGTGCCAGCAGCGTAGGGGATCAGGGGAGGGGAGAGACCCAGTACTTC. This encodes CASSVGDQGRGETQYF. The rearrangement links TRBV9 to TRBJ2-5; perhaps TRBD2 as D (7 bases). V was trimmed by 0 bases and J by 4 bases, leaving 16 bases between them. The CDR3 contains 16 residues. CDR1 is SGDLS, CDR2 YYNGEE, per germline. Full variable domain (missing parts from reference TRBV9 and TRBJ2-5): DSGVTQTPKHLITATGQRVTLRCSPRSGDLSVYWYQQSLDQGLQFLIQYYNGEERAKGNILERFSAQQFPDLHSELNLSSLELGDSALYFCASSVGDQGRGETQYFGPGTRLLVL.

The gene calls are TRBV5-1 and TRBJ1-3, with no clear D. Germline V CDR1 and CDR2: SGHRS, YFSETQ. Trimming stripped 9 bases from V and 4 bases from J, with 20 bases between. The CDR3 has 15 amino acids. CDR3 protein: CANPPVWRLGNTIYF. In DNA, the CDR3 is TGCGCCAACCCCCCCGTGTGGCGGCTAGGAAACACCATATATTTT. The whole variable domain, remainder taken from reference TRBV5-1 and TRBJ1-3, is KAGVTQTPRYLIKTRGQQVTLSCSPISGHRSVSWYQQTPGQGLQFLFEYFSETQRNKGNFPGRFSGRQFSNSRSEMNVSTLELGDSALYLCANPPVWRLGNTIYFGEGSWLTVV.

The sample holds one count of this clone. The chain recombines TRBV9 with TRBJ2-1, with 10 bases fitting TRBD2. Germline CDR1 is SGDLS and CDR2 is YYNGEE. The CDR3 contains 15 residues. The junction had 8 bases not matched to a gene; V was cut back by 2 bases and J by 9 bases. CDR3 region: CASSVSGGPAGEQFF. The CDR3 DNA sequence: TGTGCCAGCAGCGTTAGCGGGGGGCCTGCCGGTGAGCAGTTCTTC.

The J gene is TRBJ2-3, the V gene TRBV7-9, with D perhaps TRBD1 (5 bases). The CDR3 is 19 residues long. Per the germline V gene, CDR1 is SEHNR and CDR2 is FQNEAQ (reference sequence). Trimming stripped 4 bases from V and 1 base from J, with 24 bases between. Written as DNA, the CDR3 is TGTGCCAGCAGCTCCGGGCCAAAGGGGAAAGGGGTCCGCACAGATACGCAGTATTTT. Translation gives CASSSGPKGKGVRTDTQYF.